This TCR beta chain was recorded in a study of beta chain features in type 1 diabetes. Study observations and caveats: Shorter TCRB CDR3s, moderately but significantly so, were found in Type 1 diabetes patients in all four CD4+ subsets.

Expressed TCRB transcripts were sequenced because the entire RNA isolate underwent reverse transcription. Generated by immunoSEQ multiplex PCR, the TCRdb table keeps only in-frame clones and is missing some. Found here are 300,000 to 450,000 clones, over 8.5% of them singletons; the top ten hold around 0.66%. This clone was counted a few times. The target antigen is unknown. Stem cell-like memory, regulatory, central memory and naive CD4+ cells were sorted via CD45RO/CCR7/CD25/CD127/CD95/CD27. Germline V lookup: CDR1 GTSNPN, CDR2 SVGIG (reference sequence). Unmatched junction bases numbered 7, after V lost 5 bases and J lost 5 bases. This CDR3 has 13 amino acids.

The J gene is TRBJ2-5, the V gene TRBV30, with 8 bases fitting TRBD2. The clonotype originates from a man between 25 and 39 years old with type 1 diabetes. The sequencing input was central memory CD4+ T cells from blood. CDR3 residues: CAWEEGGGETQYF. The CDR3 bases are TGTGCCTGGGAAGAGGGCGGGGGGGAGACCCAGTACTTC.